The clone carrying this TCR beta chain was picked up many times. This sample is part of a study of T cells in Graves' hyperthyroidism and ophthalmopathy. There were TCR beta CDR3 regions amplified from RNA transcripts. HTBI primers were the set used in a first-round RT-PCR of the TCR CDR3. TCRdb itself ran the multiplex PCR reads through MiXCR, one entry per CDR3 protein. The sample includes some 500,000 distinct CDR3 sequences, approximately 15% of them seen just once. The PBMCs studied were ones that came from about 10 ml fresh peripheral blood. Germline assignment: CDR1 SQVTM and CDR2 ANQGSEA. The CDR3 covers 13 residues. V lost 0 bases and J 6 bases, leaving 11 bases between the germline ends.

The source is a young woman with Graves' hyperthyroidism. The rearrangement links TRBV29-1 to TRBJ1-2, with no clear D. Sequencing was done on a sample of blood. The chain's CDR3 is CSVEEFLGNGYTF. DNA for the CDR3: TGCAGCGTTGAAGAGTTCCTAGGGAATGGCTACACCTTC.